Reported below is one T cell receptor beta chain. What it binds is unknown. The sample comes from a study of T cell repertoires in cytomegalovirus infection. Study at large: Indicated by public TCR beta signatures were CMV infection and matching HLA type. General study points: It was HLA-C-restricted CMV-specific TCR beta clonotypes that dominated the response ex vivo. Of the TCR beta families, the public ones yielded a cumulative frequency that identified carriers of CMV plus the relevant HLA.

Trimming took 6 bases from V and 6 from J, leaving 10 bases between them. CDR3 size: 12 residues. Germline CDR1 reads MNHNY; CDR2 reads SVGAGI (reference sequence). Via MiXCR, TCRdb re-called the reads, giving one row per CDR3 protein. This table holds roughly 180,000 distinct CDR3 sequences, 25% to 30% found once. The receptor was isolated from a human donor in good health (CMV status not recorded). Some clones in this sample may be carry-over from other donors' samples. The chain joins TRBV6-6 to TRBJ2-3; D is uncertain. What was sequenced was PBMCs. CDR3 nucleotide sequence: TGTGCCAGCAGCCCCTCGCCGGATACGCAGTATTTT. Translation gives CASSPSPDTQYF.